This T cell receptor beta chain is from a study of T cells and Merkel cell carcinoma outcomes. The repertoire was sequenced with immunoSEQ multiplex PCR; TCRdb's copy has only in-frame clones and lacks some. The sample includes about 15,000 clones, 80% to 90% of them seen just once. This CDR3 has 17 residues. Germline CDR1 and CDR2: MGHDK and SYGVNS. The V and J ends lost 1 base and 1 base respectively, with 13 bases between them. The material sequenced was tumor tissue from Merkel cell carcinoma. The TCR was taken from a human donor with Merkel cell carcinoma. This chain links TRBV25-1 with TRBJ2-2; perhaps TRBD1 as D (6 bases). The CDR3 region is CASSEWWGPGNTGELFF. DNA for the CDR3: TGTGCCAGCAGTGAATGGTGGGGGCCGGGGAACACCGGGGAGCTGTTTTTT.